Many counts were recorded for the clone carrying this TCR beta chain. The junction does not match germline at one end; this may be a read error. The data derive from a study of human T cells and chemical hapten exposure. Time point specified: pre-sensitization, week 0. This sample's treatment: therapeutic diphenylcyclopropenone sensitization with weekly scalp DPC. Every donor had alopecia and was 18 to 70 years old; all were suitable for DPC. MiXCR, applied by TCRdb to the RACE reads, yields one record per CDR3 protein. The sample gives 60,000 to 70,000 distinct CDR3 sequences, over 9.5% of which show up once; roughly 5.3% is in the top ten. The CDR3 runs to 15 residues. CDR1 and CDR2 from the germline V gene are SSHAT and FNYEAQ (reference sequence).

The sequence came from a woman aged 45-59 years with alopecia areata. Some clones in this sample may be carry-over from other donors' samples. This sample comprised whole blood, obtained in connection with sensitization to the hapten diphenylcyclopropenone (DPC). The rearrangement links TRBV7-7 to TRBJ2-1; a weak D match, TRBD2 (5 bases). DNA of the CDR3: TGTGCTAGCAGCTTAGGCGGGCGCTCCTACAATGAGCAGTTCTTC. Translating it yields CASSLGGRSYNEQFF.